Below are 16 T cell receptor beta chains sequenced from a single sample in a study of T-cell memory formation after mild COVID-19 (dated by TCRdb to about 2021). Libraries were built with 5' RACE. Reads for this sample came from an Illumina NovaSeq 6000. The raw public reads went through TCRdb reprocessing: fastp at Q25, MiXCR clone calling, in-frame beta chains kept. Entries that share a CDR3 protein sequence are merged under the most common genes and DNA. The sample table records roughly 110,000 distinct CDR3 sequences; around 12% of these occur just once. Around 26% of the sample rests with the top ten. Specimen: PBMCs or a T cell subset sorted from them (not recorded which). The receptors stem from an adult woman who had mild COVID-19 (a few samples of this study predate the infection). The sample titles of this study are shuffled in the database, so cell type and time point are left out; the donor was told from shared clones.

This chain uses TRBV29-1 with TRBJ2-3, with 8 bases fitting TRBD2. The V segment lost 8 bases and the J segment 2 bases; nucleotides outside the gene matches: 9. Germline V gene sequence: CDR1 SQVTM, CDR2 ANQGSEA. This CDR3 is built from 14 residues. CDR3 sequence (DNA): TGCAGCACGGAGGGACTAGGGGCCACAGATACGCAGTATTTT. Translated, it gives CSTEGLGATDTQYF.

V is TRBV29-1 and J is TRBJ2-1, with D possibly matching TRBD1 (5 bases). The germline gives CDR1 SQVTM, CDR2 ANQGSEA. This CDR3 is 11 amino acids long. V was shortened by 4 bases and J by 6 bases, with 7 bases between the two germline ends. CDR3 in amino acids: CSVGQINEQFF. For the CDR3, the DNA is TGCAGCGTTGGACAGATCAATGAGCAGTTCTTC.

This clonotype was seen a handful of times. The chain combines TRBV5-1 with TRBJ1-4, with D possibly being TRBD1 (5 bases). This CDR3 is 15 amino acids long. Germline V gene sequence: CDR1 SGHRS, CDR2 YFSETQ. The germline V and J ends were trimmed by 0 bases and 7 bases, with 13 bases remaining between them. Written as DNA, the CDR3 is TGCGCCAGCAGCTTGGAGACAGACAGCGGTGAAAAACTGTTTTTT. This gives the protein CASSLETDSGEKLFF.

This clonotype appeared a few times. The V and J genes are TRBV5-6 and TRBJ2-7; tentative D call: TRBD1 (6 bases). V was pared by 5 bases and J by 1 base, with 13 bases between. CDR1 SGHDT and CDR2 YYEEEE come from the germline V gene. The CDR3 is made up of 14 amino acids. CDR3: CASSPGTSSYEQYF. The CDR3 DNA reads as TGTGCCAGCAGTCCCGGGACATCATCCTACGAGCAGTACTTC.

The CDR3 DNA sequence: TGCATCAGCTCCGGGACAGGACTTAATGAGCAGTTCTTC. The encoded protein is CISSGTGLNEQFF. This sequence joins TRBV29-1 and TRBJ2-1, with 8 bases matching TRBD1. CDR3 size: 13 residues. Germline V gene sequence: CDR1 SQVTM, CDR2 ANQGSEA.

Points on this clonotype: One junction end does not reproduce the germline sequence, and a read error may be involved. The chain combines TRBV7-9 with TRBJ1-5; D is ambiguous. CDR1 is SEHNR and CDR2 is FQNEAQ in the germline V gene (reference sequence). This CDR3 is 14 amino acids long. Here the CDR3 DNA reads TGTGCCAGCAGCTTGGCGGGCTTCAATCAGCACCAGCATTTT. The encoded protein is CASSLAGFNQHQHF.

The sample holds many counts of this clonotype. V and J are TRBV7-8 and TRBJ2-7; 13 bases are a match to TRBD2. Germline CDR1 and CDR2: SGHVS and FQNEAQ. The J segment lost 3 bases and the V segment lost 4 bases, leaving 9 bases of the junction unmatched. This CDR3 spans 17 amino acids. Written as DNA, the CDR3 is TGTGCCAGCAGCTCGCATGGGAGGACTAGCGGGAGCTACGAGCAGTACTTC. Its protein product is CASSSHGRTSGSYEQYF.

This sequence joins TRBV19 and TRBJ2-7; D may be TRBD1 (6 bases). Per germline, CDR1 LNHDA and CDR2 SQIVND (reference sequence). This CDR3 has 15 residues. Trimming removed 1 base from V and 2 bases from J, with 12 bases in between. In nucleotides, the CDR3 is TGTGCCAGTAGTATAGTCAATGGGGGCACCTACGAGCAGTACTTC. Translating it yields CASSIVNGGTYEQYF. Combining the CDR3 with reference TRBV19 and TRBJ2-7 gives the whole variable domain DGGITQSPKYLFRKEGQNVTLSCEQNLNHDAMYWYRQDPGQGLRLIYYSQIVNDFQKGDIAEGYSVSREKKESFPLTVTSAQKNPTAFYLCASSIVNGGTYEQYFGPGTRLTVT.

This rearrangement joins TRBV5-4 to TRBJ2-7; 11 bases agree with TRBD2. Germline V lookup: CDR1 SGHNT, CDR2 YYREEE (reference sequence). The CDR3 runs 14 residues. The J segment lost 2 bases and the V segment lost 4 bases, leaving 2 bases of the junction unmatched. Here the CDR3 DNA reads TGTGCCAGCAGCACACTAGCGGGAGCCTACGAGCAGTACTTC. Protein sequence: CASSTLAGAYEQYF. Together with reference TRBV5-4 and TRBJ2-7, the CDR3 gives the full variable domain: ETGVTQSPTHLIKTRGQQVTLRCSSQSGHNTVSWYQQALGQGPQFIFQYYREEENGRGNFPPRFSGLQFPNYSSELNVNALELDDSALYLCASSTLAGAYEQYFGPGTRLTVT.

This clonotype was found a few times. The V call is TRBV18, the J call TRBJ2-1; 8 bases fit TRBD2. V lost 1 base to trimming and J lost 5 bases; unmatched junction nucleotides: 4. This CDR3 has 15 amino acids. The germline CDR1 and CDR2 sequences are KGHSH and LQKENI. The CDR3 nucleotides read TGTGCCAGCTCACCACTCGGGGGGGAGGACAATGAGCAGTTCTTC. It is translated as CASSPLGGEDNEQFF.

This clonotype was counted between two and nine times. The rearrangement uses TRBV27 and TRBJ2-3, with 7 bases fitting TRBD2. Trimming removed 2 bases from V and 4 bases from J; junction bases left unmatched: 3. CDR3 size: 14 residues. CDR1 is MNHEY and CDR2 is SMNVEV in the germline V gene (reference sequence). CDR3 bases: TGTGCCAGCAGTTTAGCGGGAGTGGCAGATACGCAGTATTTT. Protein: CASSLAGVADTQYF.

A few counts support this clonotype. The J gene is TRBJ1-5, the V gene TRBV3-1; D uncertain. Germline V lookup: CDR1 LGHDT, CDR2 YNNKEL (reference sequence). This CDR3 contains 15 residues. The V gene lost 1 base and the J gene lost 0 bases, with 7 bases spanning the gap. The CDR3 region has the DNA TGTGCCAGCAGCCAAGGACAATATAGCAATCAGCCCCAGCATTTT. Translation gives CASSQGQYSNQPQHF.

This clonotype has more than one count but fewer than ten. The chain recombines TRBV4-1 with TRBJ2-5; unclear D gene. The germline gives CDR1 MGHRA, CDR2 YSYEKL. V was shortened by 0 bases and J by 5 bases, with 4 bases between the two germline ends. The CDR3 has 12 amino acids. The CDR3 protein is CASSQDLETQYF. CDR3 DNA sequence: TGCGCCAGCAGCCAAGATCTGGAGACCCAGTACTTC.

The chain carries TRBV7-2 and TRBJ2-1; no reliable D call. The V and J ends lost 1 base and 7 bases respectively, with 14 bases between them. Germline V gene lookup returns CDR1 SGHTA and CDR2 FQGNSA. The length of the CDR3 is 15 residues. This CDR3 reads CASSLVEWGRNEQFF. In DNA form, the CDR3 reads TGTGCCAGCAGCTTAGTCGAATGGGGTCGGAATGAGCAGTTCTTC.

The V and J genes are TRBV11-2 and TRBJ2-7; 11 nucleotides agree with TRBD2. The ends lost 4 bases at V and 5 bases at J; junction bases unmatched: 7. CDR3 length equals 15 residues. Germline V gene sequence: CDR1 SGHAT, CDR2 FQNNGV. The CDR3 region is CASSWLAGGVNEQYF. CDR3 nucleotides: TGTGCCAGCAGCTGGCTAGCGGGGGGAGTAAACGAGCAGTACTTC.

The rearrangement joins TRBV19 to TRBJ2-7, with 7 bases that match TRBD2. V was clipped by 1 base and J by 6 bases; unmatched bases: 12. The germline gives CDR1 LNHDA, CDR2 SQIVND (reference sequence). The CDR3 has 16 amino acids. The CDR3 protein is CASSIGSTSYESEQYF. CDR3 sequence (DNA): TGTGCCAGTAGTATAGGGTCGACTAGCTACGAATCCGAGCAGTACTTC.